The 13 T cell receptor beta chains below come from one sample, sequenced in a study of blood T cells in healthy people across ages. Primers used in a second PCR of roughly 6 to 11 cycles were a sample-barcoded 5' primer and a J-beta primer mix. Via MiXCR, TCRdb re-called the 5' RACE reads, giving one row per CDR3 protein. The sample yields 540,000 or so distinct CDR3 sequences, under 55% seen once. Sequencing was done on a sample of blood. These receptors all come from a man at least 80 years old in good health.

This clonotype was detected many times. CDR3: CSAKLASGTDTQYF. The CDR3 nucleotides read TGCAGTGCTAAGTTAGCTAGCGGCACAGATACGCAGTATTTT. V gene TRBV20-1 combines with J gene TRBJ2-3; D perhaps matches TRBD2 (6 bases). In germline, CDR1 is DFQATT, CDR2 SNEGSKA (reference sequence). The germline V and J ends were trimmed by 4 bases and 1 base, with 12 bases remaining between them. This CDR3 is 14 amino acids long.

This rearrangement joins TRBV29-1 to TRBJ2-1; D uncertain. Between the trimmed V and J ends, which lost 8 bases and 5 bases, there was a span of 25 bases. This CDR3 is 16 amino acids long. Germline V lookup: CDR1 SQVTM, CDR2 ANQGSEA. CDR3 in amino acids: CSFPSSWAEAHNEQFF. DNA for the CDR3: TGCAGCTTCCCCTCCTCATGGGCAGAGGCCCACAATGAGCAGTTCTTC.

In its sample, this clonotype was seen a few times. The chain combines TRBV20-1 with TRBJ2-7, with a possible D match to TRBD2 (6 bases). The CDR3 spans 14 residues. CDR1 is DFQATT, CDR2 SNEGSKA, per germline (reference sequence). Between the trimmed V and J ends, which lost 3 bases and 2 bases, there was a span of 14 bases. CDR3 sequence (DNA): TGCAGTGCTAGGCCGCCGGGGGTCCCCTACGAGCAGTACTTC. It yields the protein CSARPPGVPYEQYF.

This clonotype was seen a handful of times. The J gene is TRBJ1-2, the V gene TRBV5-1; D not resolved. Germline values: CDR1 SGHRS, CDR2 YFSETQ. The length of the CDR3 is 14 residues. Trimming took 0 bases from V and 5 from J, leaving 11 bases between them. CDR3 in amino acids: CASSLEAWEYGYTF. As DNA, the CDR3 is TGCGCCAGCAGCTTGGAAGCGTGGGAATATGGCTACACCTTC.

The chain uses TRBV10-3 and TRBJ1-5; no clear D. CDR1 ENHRY and CDR2 SYGVKD come from the germline V gene. Trimming pared 2 bases from V and 0 bases from J, leaving 11 bases between. The CDR3 has 16 residues. CDR3 amino acids: CAISETKDNSNQPQHF. The CDR3 region has the DNA TGTGCCATCAGTGAGACGAAAGACAATAGCAATCAGCCCCAGCATTTT.

This clonotype occurred a few times. The rearrangement uses TRBV29-1 and TRBJ2-5, with D unclear. The germline V gene has CDR1 SQVTM and CDR2 ANQGSEA. The CDR3 is made up of 11 amino acids. The ends were cut back, 6 bases at V and 3 bases at J, with 8 bases in the middle. The CDR3 protein is CSVAMEETQYF. The CDR3, as DNA: TGCAGCGTGGCGATGGAAGAGACCCAGTACTTC.

The chain has TRBV20-1 and TRBJ2-7; D might be TRBD1 or TRBD2, each matching 5 bases. CDR3 size: 14 residues. CDR1 is DFQATT, CDR2 SNEGSKA, per germline (reference sequence). The V gene lost 6 bases and the J gene lost 2 bases, with 17 bases spanning the gap. The CDR3 sequence is CSALGVGSPYEQYF. The CDR3, as DNA: TGCAGTGCCTTGGGGGTCGGGTCACCCTACGAGCAGTACTTC.

The chain is built from TRBV7-8 and TRBJ2-5; the D gene is possibly TRBD1 (5 bases). The CDR3 contains 14 residues. From germline, CDR1 is SGHVS and CDR2 FQNEAQ. The V end lost 5 bases, the J end lost 3 bases, and 13 bases lay between the germline ends. The CDR3 is CASSVGVTEETQYF. Here the CDR3 DNA reads TGTGCCAGCAGCGTAGGGGTCACGGAAGAGACCCAGTACTTC.

The rearrangement joins TRBV20-1 to TRBJ2-5; D uncertain. The last part of the DNA fits TRBJ2-7 better; the J call may be wrong. The CDR3 loop spans 12 amino acids. The germline V gene encodes CDR1 DFQATT and CDR2 SNEGSKA (reference sequence). The CDR3 protein is CSASRQSYEQYF. CDR3 coding DNA: TGCAGTGCTAGCAGGCAGTCCTACGAGCAGTACTTC.

J is TRBJ2-5 and V is TRBV3-1; D unresolved. Looked up from germline, CDR1 is LGHDT and CDR2 is YNNKEL (reference sequence). The CDR3 runs 14 residues. Trimming cost V 1 base and J 2 bases, with 8 bases left between them. For the CDR3, the DNA is TGTGCCAGCAGCCAAGGGAATAGACAAGAGACCCAGTACTTC. Amino acids: CASSQGNRQETQYF.

V is TRBV5-1 and J is TRBJ2-1, with 8 bases fitting TRBD1. V lost 4 bases and J lost 8; bases outside the gene matches: 11. The length of the CDR3 is 15 residues. CDR1 is SGHRS and CDR2 is YFSETQ in the germline V gene. CDR3 coding DNA: TGCGCCAGCAGCCCCCAAAGACAGGGGACAGATGAGCAGTTCTTC. Amino acids: CASSPQRQGTDEQFF.

The chain combines TRBV4-3 with TRBJ1-6; D uncertain. With 4 bases removed from V and 5 bases from J, the gap between germline ends came to 12 bases. CDR1 and CDR2 from the germline V gene are LGHNA and YSLEER. The CDR3 sequence is 15 residues long. CDR3 loop: CASSLGVGDNSPLHF. CDR3 DNA sequence: TGCGCCAGCAGCCTCGGCGTCGGGGATAATTCACCCCTCCACTTT.

CDR3 loop: CASSFDPGELFF. In DNA form, the CDR3 reads TGTGCCAGCAGTTTCGATCCCGGGGAGCTGTTTTTT. The chain is built from TRBV12-3 or TRBV12-4 and TRBJ2-2, with D unclear. V was cut by 3 bases and J by 6 bases, with 5 bases left in between. The CDR3 has 12 residues.